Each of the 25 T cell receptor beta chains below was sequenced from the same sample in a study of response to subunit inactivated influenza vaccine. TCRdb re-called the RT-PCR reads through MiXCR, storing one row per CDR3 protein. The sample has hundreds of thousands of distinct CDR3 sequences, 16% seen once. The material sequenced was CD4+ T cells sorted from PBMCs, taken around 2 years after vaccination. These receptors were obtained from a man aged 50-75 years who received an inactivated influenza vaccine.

Here the CDR3 DNA reads TGTGCCAGCAGCCAAGAGCTCGGGTCTAATGAAAAACTGTTTTTT. Protein product: CASSQELGSNEKLFF. This chain links TRBV14 with TRBJ1-4; D uncertain. Germline V gene data show CDR1 as SGHDN and CDR2 as FVKESK. There are 15 residues in the CDR3. Trimming stripped 0 bases from V and 3 bases from J, with 8 bases between. Full variable domain (missing parts from reference TRBV14 and TRBJ1-4): EAGVTQFPSHSVIEKGQTVTLRCDPISGHDNLYWYRRVMGKEIKFLLHFVKESKQDESGMPNNRFLAERTGGTYSTLKVQPAELEDSGVYFCASSQELGSNEKLFFGSGTQLSVL.

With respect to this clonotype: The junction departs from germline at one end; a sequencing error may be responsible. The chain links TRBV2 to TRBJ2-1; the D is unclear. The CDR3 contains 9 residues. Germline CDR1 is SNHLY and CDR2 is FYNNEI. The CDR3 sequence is CASSALKIF. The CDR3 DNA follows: TGTGCCAGCAGTGCTCTAAAGATCTTC.

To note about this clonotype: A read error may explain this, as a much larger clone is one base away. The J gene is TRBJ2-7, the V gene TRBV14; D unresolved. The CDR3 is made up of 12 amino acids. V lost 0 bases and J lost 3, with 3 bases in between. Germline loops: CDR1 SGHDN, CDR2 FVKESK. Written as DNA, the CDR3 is TGTGCCAGCAGCCAAGATTTCTACGAGCAGTACTTC. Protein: CASSQDFYEQYF.

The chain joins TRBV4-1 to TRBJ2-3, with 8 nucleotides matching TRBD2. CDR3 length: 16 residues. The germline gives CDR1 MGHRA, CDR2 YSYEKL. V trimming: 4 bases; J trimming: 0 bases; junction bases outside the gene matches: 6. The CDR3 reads CASSPPGGGSTDTQYF. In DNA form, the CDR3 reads TGCGCCAGCAGCCCTCCGGGGGGGGGTAGCACAGATACGCAGTATTTT.

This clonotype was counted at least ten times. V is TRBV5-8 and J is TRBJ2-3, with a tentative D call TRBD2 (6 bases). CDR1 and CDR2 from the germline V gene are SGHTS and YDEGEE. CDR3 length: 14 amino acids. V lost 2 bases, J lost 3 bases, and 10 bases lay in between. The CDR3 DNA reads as TGTGCCAGCAGCTTTGGGACTGGAACAGATACGCAGTATTTT. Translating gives CASSFGTGTDTQYF.

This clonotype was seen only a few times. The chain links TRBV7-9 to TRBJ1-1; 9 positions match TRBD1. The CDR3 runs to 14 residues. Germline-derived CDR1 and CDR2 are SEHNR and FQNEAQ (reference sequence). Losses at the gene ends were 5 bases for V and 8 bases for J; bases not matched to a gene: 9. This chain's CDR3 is CASSPGQGMSEAFF. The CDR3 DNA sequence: TGTGCCAGCAGCCCAGGACAGGGGATGAGCGAAGCTTTCTTT.

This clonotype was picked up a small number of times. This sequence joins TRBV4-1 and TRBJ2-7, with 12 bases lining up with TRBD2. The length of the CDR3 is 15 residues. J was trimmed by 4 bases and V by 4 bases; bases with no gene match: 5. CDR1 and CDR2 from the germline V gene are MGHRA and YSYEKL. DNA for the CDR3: TGCGCCAGCAGCCCGACTAGCGGGAGCCAGTACGAGCAGTACTTC. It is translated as CASSPTSGSQYEQYF.

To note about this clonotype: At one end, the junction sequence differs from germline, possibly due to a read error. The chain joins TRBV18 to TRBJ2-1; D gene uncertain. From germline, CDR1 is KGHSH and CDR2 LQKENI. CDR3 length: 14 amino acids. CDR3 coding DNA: TGTGCCAGCTCACTGGGCCCCTCCGACAATGAGCAGTTCTTC. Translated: CASSLGPSDNEQFF.

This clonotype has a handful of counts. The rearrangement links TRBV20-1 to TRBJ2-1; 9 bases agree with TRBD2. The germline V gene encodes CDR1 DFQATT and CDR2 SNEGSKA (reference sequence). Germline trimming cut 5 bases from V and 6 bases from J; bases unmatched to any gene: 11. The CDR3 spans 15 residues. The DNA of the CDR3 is TGCAGTGCTTTACAAACCGGGACTAGCATCAATGAGCAGTTCTTC. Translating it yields CSALQTGTSINEQFF.

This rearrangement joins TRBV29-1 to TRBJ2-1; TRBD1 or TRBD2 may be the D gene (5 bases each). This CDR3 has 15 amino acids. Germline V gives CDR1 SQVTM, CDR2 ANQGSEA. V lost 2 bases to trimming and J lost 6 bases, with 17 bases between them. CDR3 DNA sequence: TGCAGCGTTGAATTCCGGGACCGGCGCGTCAATGAGCAGTTCTTC. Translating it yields CSVEFRDRRVNEQFF.

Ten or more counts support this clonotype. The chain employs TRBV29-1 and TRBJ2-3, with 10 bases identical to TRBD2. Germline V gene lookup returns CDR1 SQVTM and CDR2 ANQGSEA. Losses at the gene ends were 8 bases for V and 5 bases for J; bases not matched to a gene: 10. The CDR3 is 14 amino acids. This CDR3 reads CSLFLAGVGDTQYF. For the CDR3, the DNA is TGCAGCTTATTTCTAGCGGGAGTCGGAGATACGCAGTATTTT.

In DNA, the CDR3 is TGTGCCAGCAGTTACCTAGACACGGGAGGCTCCTACGAGCAGTACTTC. Its protein is CASSYLDTGGSYEQYF. V and J are TRBV6-5 and TRBJ2-7; 7 nucleotides agree with TRBD2. This CDR3 has 16 amino acids. CDR1 is MNHEY, CDR2 SVGAGI, per germline. Trimming took 2 bases from V and 0 from J; bases not matched to a gene: 7.

The CDR3 nucleotides are TGCAGCGTTGCAGGGGGTCCGAGCTCCTACGAGCAGTACTTC. Its translation is CSVAGGPSSYEQYF. The chain links TRBV29-1 to TRBJ2-7, with 7 bases fitting TRBD1. Germline V gene sequence: CDR1 SQVTM, CDR2 ANQGSEA. The CDR3 consists of 14 residues. The J segment lost 0 bases and the V segment lost 4 bases, leaving 6 bases of the junction unmatched.

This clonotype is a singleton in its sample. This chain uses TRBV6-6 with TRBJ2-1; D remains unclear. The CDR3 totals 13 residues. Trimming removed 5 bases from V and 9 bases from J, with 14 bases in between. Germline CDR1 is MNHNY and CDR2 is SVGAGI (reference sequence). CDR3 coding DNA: TGTGCCAGCAGTCTCCCAGGTCTTGGTGAGCAGTTCTTC. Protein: CASSLPGLGEQFF.

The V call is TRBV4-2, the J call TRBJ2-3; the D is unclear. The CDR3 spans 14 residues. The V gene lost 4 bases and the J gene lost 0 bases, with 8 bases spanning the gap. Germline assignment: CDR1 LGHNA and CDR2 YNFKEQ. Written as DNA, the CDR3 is TGTGCCAGCAGCCGGCAGGTTAGCACAGATACGCAGTATTTT. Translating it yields CASSRQVSTDTQYF.

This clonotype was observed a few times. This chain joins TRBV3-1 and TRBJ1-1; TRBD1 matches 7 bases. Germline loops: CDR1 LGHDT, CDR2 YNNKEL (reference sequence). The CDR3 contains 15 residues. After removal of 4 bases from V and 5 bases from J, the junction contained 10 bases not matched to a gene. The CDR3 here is CASSPTGTVKTEAFF. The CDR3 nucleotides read TGTGCCAGCAGCCCGACCGGGACAGTCAAGACTGAAGCTTTCTTT.

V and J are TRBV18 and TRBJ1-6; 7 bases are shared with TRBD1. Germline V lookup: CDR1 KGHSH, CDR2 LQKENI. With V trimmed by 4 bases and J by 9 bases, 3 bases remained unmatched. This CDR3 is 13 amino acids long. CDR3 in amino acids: CASSRDSSSPLHF. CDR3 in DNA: TGTGCCAGCTCACGGGACAGTAGTTCACCCCTCCACTTT.

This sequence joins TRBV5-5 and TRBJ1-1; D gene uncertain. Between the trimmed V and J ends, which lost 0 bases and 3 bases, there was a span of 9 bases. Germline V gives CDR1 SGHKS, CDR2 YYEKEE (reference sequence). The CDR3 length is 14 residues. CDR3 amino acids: CASSLDGAHTEAFF. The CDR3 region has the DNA TGTGCCAGCAGCTTGGACGGCGCCCACACTGAAGCTTTCTTT.

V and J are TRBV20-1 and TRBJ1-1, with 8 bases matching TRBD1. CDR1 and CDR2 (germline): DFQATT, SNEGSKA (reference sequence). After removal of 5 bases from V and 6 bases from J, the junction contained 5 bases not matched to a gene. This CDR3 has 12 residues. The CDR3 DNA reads TGCAGTGCTGGGGGACAGGAGGCTGAAGCTTTCTTT. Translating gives CSAGGQEAEAFF.

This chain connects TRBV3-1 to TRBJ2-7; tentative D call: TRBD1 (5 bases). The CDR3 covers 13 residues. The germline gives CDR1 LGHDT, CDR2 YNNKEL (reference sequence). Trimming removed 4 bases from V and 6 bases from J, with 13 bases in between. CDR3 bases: TGTGCCAGCAGCCTGCAGGGTGGCTCCGAGCAGTACTTC. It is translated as CASSLQGGSEQYF.

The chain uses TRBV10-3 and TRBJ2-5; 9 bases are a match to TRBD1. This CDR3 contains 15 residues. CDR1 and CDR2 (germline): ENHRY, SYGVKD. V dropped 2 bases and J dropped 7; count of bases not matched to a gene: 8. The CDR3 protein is CAISEGNRGLMTQYF. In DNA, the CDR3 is TGTGCCATCAGTGAGGGAAACAGGGGGCTTATGACCCAGTACTTC.

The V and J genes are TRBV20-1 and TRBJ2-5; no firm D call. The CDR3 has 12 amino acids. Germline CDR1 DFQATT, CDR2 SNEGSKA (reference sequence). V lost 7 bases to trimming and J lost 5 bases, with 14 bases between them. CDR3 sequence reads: CSVKRSMETQYF. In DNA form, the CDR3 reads TGCAGTGTTAAGAGGAGTATGGAGACCCAGTACTTC.

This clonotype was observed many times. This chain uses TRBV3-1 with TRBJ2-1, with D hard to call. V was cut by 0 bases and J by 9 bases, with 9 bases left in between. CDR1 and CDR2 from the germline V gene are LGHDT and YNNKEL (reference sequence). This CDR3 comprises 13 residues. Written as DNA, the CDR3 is TGTGCCAGCAGCCAAGATCAGGATAGTGAGCAGTTCTTC. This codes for CASSQDQDSEQFF.

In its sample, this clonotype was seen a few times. The CDR3 DNA reads as TGTGCCAGCAGCTTGGCATTTCTGGCGGGAGGTGAGACCCAGTACTTC. Translated, it gives CASSLAFLAGGETQYF. The chain carries TRBV5-6 and TRBJ2-5; the match to TRBD2 covers 8 bases. This CDR3 comprises 16 residues. Germline loops: CDR1 SGHDT, CDR2 YYEEEE. After removal of 0 bases from V and 5 bases from J, the junction contained 9 bases not matched to a gene.

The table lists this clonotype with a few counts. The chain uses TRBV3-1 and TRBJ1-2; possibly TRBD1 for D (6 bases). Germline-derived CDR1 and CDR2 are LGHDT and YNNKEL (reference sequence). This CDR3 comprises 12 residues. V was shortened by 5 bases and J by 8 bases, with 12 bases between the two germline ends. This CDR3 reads CASSTRTAGYTF. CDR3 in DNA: TGTGCCAGCAGCACAAGGACAGCCGGCTACACCTTC.